The 10 T cell receptor beta chains below come from one sample, sequenced in a study of CD8 T cells in Susac syndrome. With random hexamers, reverse transcription was performed on about 0.5 to 1 ug of RNA. Via MiXCR, TCRdb re-called the immunoSEQ multiplex PCR reads, giving one row per CDR3 protein. The sample consists of some 97,000 distinct CDR3 sequences, around 95% of them appearing once. Sequencing was performed on CD8+ T cells from PBMCs. The receptors come from a human donor with Susac syndrome.

The CDR3 sequence: CASSEGGDIQYF. DNA of the CDR3: TGTGCCAGCAGCGAGGGGGGGGACATTCAGTACTTC. This chain joins TRBV9 and TRBJ2-4; D is perhaps TRBD2 (7 bases). The germline gives CDR1 SGDLS, CDR2 YYNGEE. The V end lost 3 bases, the J end lost 8 bases, and 9 bases lay between the germline ends. This CDR3 comprises 12 residues.

The CDR3 sequence: CASSIAGNGELFF. CDR3 nucleotide sequence: TGTGCCAGCAGTATCGCGGGGAACGGGGAGCTGTTTTTT. V gene TRBV6-5 combines with J gene TRBJ2-2; tentative D call: TRBD2 (6 bases). Germline V gene lookup returns CDR1 MNHEY and CDR2 SVGAGI. V was trimmed by 5 bases and J by 7 bases, leaving 11 bases between them. The CDR3 loop spans 13 amino acids.

This clonotype appeared a single time. The chain carries TRBV20-1 and TRBJ1-1; no definite D call. Germline CDR1 and CDR2: DFQATT and SNEGSKA (reference sequence). The CDR3 totals 11 residues. Deletions cut 3 bases from V and 5 bases from J, with 7 bases between. CDR3 amino acids: CSARSETEAFF. The CDR3 DNA reads as TGCAGTGCTAGGTCGGAAACTGAAGCTTTCTTT.

The rearrangement uses TRBV29-1 and TRBJ2-1; D possibly corresponds to TRBD2 (6 bases). The CDR3 spans 10 residues. The germline CDR1 and CDR2 sequences are SQVTM and ANQGSEA. Trimming took off 7 bases at V and 5 bases at J, with 6 bases between the two ends. The CDR3 coding sequence is TGCAGCGGGGAGGACAATGAGCAGTTCTTC. Translating gives CSGEDNEQFF.

Points on this clonotype: The germline gene is not matched at one end of the junction; a read error may be the cause. The chain links TRBV3-1 to TRBJ1-1, with no clear D. Germline V gives CDR1 LGHDT, CDR2 YNNKEL (reference sequence). The CDR3 consists of 14 residues. CDR3 in DNA: TGTGCCAGCAGCCCATTACACGGGAACGCTGAAGCTTTCTTT. Translating gives CASSPLHGNAEAFF. Full variable domain (missing parts from reference TRBV3-1 and TRBJ1-1): DTAVSQTPKYLVTQMGNDKSIKCEQNLGHDTMYWYKQDSKKFLKIMFSYNNKELIINETVPNRFSPKSPDKAHLNLHINSLELGDSAVYFCASSPLHGNAEAFFGQGTRLTVV.

The table lists this clonotype with a count of one. The chain is built from TRBV7-9 and TRBJ2-3; possibly TRBD1 for D (6 bases). From germline, CDR1 is SEHNR and CDR2 FQNEAQ (reference sequence). This CDR3 comprises 15 residues. Trimming took 5 bases from V and 4 from J, leaving 16 bases between them. Here the CDR3 reads CASSNQTGPADTQYF. In DNA form, the CDR3 reads TGTGCCAGCAGCAATCAAACAGGGCCCGCAGATACGCAGTATTTT.

V gene TRBV4-1 combines with J gene TRBJ2-1; D is perhaps TRBD2 (6 bases). CDR3 length equals 11 residues. Germline V CDR1 and CDR2: MGHRA, YSYEKL. V lost 8 bases and J 7 bases, leaving 9 bases between the germline ends. The CDR3 DNA reads as TGCGCCAGCTGGGGGAGGAATGAGCAGTTCTTC. This gives the protein CASWGRNEQFF.

The chain links TRBV19 to TRBJ2-1, with 9 bases fitting TRBD2. CDR1 LNHDA and CDR2 SQIVND come from the germline V gene (reference sequence). The CDR3 sequence is 16 residues long. V gave up 7 bases and J gave up 8 bases; unmatched junction bases: 15. CDR3 coding DNA: TGTGCCAGTACCCTGGGGGCTAGCGGGAAGTTCGATGAGCAGTTCTTC. This codes for CASTLGASGKFDEQFF.

The chain carries TRBV5-1 and TRBJ2-7, with TRBD2 matching over 7 bases. V lost 3 bases, J lost 7 bases, and 4 bases stayed unmatched. Germline lookup yields CDR1 SGHRS and CDR2 YFSETQ. The CDR3 totals 12 residues. CDR3: CASSSTSWEQYF. The CDR3 bases are TGCGCCAGCAGCTCGACTAGCTGGGAGCAGTACTTC.

This chain joins TRBV12-3 or TRBV12-4 and TRBJ2-5, with D perhaps matching TRBD2 (5 bases). The CDR3 extends over 13 amino acids. V lost 2 bases, J lost 4 bases, and 8 bases lay in between. For the CDR3, the DNA is TGTGCCAGCAGTTTACCGGGGTTAGAGACCCAGTACTTC. Translation gives CASSLPGLETQYF.